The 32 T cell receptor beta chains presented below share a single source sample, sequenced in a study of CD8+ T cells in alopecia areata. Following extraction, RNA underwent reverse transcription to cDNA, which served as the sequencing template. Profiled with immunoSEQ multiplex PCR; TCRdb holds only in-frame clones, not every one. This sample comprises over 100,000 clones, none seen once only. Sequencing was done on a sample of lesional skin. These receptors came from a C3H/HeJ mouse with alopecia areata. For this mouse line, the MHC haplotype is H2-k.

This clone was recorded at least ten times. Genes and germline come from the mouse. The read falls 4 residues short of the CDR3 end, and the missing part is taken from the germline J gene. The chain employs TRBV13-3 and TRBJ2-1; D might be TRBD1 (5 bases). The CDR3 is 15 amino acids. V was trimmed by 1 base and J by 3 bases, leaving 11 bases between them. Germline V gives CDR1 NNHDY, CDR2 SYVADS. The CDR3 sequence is CASSDSRQGYAEQFF. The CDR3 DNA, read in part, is TGTGCCAGCAGTGATTCTCGCCAGGGCTATGCT.

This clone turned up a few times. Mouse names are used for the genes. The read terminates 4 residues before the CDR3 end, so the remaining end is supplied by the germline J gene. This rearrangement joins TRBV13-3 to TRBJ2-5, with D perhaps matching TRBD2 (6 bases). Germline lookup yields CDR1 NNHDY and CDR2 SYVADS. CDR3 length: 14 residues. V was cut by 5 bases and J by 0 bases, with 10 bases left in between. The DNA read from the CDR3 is TGTGCCAGCAGGCCAACTGGGAACCAAGAC. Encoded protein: CASRPTGNQD. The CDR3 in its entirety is CASRPTGNQDTQYF.

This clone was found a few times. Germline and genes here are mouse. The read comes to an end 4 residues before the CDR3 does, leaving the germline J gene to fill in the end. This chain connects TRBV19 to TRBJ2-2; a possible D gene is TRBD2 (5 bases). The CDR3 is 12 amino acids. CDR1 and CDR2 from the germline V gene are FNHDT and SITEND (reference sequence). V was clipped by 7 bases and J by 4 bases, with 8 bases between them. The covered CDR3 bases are TGTGCCAGCTCTCTGGGCACCGGG. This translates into CASSLGTG. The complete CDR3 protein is CASSLGTGQLYF.

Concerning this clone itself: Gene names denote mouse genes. This CDR3 is CASSITAGDGGTEVFF. The covered CDR3 bases are TGTGCCAGCAGTATAACTGCAGGGGACGGAGGCACA. The genes are TRBV19 and TRBJ1-1, with TRBD1 as a possible D gene (6 bases). Read sequence stops 4 residues before the CDR3 end, and the germline J gene provides the missing end. The germline V gene encodes CDR1 FNHDT and CDR2 SITEND (reference sequence). CDR3 length: 16 residues. Trimming removed 1 base from V and 4 bases from J, with 17 bases in between.

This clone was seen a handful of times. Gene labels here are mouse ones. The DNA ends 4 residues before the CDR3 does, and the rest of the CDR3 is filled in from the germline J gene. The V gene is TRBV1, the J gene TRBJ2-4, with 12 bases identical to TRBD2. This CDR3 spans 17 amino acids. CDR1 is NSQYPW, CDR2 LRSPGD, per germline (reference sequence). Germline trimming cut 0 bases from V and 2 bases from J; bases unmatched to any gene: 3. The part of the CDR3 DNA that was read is TGCACCTGCAGTGCAGAAGGGACTGGGGGGTATCAAAAC. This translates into CTCSAEGTGGYQN. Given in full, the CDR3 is CTCSAEGTGGYQNTLYF.

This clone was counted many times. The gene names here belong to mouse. CDR3 DNA (partial): TGTGCCAGCAGTGATGTTTGGGACATATCCAACGAA. Translating it yields CASSDVWDISNE. In full, the CDR3 reads CASSDVWDISNERLFF. This chain uses TRBV13-3 with TRBJ1-4; a weak D match, TRBD1 (6 bases). The sequenced fragment ends 4 residues before the CDR3 boundary, so the rest is inferred from the germline J gene. V was cut by 0 bases and J by 2 bases, with 11 bases left in between. Per germline, CDR1 NNHDY and CDR2 SYVADS. The CDR3 spans 16 residues.

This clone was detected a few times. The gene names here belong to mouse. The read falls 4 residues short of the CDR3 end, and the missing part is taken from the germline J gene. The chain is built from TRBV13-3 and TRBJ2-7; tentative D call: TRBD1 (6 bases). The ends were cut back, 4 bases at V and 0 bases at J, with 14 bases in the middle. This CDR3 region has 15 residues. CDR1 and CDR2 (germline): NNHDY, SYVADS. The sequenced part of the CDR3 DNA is TGTGCCAGCAGTCGGCCGGGACAAAGCTCCTAT. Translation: CASSRPGQSSY. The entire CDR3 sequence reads CASSRPGQSSYEQYF.

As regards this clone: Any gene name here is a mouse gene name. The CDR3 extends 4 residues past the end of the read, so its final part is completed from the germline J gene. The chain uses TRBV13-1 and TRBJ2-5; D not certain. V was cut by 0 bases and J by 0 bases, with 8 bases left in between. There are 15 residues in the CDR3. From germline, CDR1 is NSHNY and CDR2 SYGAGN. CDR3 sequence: CASSDAGRNQDTQYF. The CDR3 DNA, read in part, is TGTGCCAGCAGTGATGCAGGCAGAAACCAAGAC.

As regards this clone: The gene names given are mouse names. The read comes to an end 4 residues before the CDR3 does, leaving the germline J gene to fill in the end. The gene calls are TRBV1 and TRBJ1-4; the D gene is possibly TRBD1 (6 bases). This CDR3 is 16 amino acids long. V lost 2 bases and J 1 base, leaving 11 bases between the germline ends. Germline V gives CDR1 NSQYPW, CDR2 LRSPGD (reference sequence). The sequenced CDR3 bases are TGCACCTGCAGTGCATTCCGGGACAATTCCAACGAA. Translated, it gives CTCSAFRDNSNE. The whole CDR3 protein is CTCSAFRDNSNERLFF.

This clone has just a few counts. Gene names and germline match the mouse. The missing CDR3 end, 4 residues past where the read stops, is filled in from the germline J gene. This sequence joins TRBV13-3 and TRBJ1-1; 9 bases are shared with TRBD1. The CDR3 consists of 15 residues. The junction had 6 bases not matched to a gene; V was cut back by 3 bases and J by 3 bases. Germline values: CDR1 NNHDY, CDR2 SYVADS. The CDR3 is CASSAPQGAYTEVFF. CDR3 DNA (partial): TGTGCCAGCAGTGCCCCACAGGGGGCTTACACA.

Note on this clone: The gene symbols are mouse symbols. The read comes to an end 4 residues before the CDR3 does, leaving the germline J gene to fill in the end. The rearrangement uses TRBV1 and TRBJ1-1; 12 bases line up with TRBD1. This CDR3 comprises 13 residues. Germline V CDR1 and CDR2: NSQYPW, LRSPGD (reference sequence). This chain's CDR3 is CTCRGTGGIEVFF. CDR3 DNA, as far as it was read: TGCACCTGCAGGGGGACAGGGGGCATA.

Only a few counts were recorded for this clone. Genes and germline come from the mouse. The CDR3 region is CASSTTGANYAEQFF. The CDR3 bases that were read are TGTGCTAGCAGTACTACTGGGGCGAACTATGCT. J is TRBJ2-1 and V is TRBV17; 7 bases fit TRBD2. Sequencing ends 4 residues short of the CDR3 end; the germline J gene provides the rest. V trimming: 4 bases; J trimming: 1 base; junction bases outside the gene matches: 4. The CDR3 covers 15 residues. Germline V gene data show CDR1 as MNHDT and CDR2 as YYDKIL.

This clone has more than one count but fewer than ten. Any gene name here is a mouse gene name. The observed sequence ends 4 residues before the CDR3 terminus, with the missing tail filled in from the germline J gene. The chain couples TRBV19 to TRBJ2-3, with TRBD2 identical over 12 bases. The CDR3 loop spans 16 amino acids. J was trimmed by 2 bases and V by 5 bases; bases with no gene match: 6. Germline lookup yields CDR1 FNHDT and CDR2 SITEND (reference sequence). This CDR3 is CASRPGLGGFAETLYF. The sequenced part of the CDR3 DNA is TGTGCCAGCAGGCCGGGACTGGGGGGTTTTGCAGAA.

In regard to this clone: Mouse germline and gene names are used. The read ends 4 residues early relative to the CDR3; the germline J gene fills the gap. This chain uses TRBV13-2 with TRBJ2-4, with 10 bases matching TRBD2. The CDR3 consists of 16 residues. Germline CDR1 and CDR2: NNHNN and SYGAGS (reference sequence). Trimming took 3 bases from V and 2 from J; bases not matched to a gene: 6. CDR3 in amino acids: CASGGWGGGDQNTLYF. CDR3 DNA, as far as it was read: TGTGCCAGCGGTGGCTGGGGGGGCGGGGATCAAAAC.

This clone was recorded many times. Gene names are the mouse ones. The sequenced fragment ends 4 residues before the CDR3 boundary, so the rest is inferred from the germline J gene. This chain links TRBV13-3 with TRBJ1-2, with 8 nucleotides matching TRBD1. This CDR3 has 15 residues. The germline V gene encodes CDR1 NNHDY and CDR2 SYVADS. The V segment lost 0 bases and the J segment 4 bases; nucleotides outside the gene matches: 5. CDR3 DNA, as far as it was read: TGTGCCAGCAGTGATGAACAGGGGGTAAGCTCC. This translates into CASSDEQGVSS. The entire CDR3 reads CASSDEQGVSSDYTF.

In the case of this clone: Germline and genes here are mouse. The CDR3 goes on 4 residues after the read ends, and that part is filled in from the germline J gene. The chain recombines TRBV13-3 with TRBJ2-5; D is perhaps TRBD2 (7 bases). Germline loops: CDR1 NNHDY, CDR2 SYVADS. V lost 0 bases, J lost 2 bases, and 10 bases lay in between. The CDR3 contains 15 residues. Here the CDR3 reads CASSDGGGPQDTQYF. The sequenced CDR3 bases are TGTGCCAGCAGTGATGGTGGGGGGCCCCAAGAC.

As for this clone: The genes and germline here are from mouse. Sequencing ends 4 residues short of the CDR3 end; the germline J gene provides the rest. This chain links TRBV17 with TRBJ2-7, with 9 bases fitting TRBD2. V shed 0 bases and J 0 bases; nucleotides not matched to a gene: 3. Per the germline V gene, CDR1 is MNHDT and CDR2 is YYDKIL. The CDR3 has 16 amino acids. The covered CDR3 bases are TGTGCTAGCAGTAGAGAGGCGGGACTGGGCTCCTAT. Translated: CASSREAGLGSY. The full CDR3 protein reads CASSREAGLGSYEQYF.

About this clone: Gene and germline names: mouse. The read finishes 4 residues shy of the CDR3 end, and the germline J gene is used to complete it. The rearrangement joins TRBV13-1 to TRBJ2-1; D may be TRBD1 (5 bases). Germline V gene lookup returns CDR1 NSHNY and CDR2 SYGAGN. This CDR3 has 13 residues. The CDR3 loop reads CASSDQGASEQFF. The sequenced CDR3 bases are TGTGCCAGCAGTGATCAGGGTGCGTCT.

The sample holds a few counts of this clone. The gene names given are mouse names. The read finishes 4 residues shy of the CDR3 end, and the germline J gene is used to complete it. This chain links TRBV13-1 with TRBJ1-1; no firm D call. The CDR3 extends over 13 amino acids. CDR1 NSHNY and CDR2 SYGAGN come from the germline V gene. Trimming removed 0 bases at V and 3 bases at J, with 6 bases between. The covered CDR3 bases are TGTGCCAGCAGTGATGCAATGGACACA. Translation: CASSDAMDT. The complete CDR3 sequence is CASSDAMDTEVFF.

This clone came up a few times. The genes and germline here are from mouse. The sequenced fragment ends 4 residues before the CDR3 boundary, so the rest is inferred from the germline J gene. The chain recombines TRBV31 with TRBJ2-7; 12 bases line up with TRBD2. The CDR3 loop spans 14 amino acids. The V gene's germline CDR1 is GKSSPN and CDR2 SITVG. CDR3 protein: CAWSQTGGAYEQYF. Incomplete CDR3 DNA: TGTGCCTGGAGCCAGACTGGGGGGGCTTAT.

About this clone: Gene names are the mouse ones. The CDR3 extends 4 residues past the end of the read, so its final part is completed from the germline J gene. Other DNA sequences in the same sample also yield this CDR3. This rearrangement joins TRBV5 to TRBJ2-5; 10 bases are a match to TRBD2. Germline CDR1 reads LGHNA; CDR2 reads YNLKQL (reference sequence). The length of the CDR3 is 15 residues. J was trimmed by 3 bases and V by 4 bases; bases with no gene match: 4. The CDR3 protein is CASSPRLGGQDTQYF. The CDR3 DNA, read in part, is TGTGCCAGCAGCCCTCGACTGGGGGGACAAGAC.

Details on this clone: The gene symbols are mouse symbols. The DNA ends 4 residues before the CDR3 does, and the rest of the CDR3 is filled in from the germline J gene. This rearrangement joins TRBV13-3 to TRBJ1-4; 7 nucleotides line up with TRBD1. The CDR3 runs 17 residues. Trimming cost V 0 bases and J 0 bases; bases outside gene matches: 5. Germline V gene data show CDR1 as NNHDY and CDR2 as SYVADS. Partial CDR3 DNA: TGTGCCAGCAGTGATGCAGGCAGGGGGGTTTCCAACGAA. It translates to CASSDAGRGVSNE. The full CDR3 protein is CASSDAGRGVSNERLFF.

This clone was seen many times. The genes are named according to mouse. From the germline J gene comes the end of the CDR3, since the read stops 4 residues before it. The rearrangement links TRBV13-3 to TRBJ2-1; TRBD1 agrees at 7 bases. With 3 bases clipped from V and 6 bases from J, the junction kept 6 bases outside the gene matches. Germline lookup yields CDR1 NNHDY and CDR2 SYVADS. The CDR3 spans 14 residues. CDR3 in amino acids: CASSVDREGAEQFF. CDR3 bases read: TGTGCCAGCAGTGTAGACAGGGAGGGTGCT.

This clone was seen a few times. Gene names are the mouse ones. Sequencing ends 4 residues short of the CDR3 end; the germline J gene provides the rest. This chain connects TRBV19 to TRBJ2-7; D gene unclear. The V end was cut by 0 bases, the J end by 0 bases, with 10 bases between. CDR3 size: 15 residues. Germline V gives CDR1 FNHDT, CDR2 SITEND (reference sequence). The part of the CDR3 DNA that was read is TGTGCCAGCAGTATAGCTGGCAAGAGCTCCTAT. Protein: CASSIAGKSSY. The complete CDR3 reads CASSIAGKSSYEQYF.

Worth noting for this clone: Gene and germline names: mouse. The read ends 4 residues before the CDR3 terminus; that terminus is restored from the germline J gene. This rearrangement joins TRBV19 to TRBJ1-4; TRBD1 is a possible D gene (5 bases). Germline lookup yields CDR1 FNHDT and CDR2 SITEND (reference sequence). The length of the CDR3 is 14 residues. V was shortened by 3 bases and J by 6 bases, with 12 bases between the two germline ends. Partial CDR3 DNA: TGTGCCAGCAGTACAGGGTGGAGAGACGAA. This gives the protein CASSTGWRDE. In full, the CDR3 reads CASSTGWRDERLFF.

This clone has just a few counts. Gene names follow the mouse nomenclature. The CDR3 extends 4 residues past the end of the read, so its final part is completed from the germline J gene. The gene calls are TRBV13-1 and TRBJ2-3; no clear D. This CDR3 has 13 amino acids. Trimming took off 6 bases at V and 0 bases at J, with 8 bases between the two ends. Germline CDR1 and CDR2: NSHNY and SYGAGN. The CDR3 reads CASKTTSAETLYF. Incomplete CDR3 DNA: TGTGCCAGCAAGACAACTAGTGCAGAA.

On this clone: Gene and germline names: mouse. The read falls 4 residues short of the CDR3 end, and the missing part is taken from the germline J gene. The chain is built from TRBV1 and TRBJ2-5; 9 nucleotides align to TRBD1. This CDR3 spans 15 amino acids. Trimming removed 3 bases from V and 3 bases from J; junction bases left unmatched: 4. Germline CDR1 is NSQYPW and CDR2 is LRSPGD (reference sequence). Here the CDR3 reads CTCSALDRGQDTQYF. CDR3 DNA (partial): TGCACCTGCAGTGCCCTCGACAGGGGGCAAGAC.

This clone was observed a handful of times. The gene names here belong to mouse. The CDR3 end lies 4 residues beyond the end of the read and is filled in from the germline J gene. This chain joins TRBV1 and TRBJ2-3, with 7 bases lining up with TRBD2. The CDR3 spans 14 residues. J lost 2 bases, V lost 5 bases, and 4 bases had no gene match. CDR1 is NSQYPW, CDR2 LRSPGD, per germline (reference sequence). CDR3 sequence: CTCSPTGIAETLYF. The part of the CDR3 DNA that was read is TGCACCTGCAGTCCGACTGGGATTGCAGAA.

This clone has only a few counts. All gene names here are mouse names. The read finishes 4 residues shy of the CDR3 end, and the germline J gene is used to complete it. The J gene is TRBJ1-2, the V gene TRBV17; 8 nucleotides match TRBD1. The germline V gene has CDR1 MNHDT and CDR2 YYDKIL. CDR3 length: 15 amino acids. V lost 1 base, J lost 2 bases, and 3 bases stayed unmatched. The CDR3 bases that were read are TGTGCTAGCAGTAGAGTCCCAGGGGGCAACTCC. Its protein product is CASSRVPGGNS. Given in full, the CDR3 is CASSRVPGGNSDYTF.

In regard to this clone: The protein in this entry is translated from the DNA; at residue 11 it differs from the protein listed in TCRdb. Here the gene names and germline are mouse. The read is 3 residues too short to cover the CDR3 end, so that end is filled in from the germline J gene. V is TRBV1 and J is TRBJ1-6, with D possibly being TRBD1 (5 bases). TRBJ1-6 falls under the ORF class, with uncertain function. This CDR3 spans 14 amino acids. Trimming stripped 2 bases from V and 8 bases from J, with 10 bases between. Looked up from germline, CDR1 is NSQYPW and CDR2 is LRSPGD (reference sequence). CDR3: CTCSAKGEDSPLYF. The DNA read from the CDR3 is TGCACCTGCAGTGCAAAAGGGGAGGATTCGCCC.

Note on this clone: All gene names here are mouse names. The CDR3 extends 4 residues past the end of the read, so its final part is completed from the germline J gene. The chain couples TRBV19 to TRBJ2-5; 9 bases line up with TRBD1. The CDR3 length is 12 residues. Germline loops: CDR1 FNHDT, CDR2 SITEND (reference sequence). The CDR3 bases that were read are TGTGCCAGCAAAGGGACAGGGGAC. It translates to CASKGTGD. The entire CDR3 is CASKGTGDTQYF.

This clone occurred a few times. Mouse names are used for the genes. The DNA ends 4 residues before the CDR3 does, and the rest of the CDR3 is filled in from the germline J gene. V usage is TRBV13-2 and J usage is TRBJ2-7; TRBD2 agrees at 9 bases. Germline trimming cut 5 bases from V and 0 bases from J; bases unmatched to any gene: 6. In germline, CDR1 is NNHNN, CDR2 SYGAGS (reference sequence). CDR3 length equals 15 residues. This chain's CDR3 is CASGTGGPSSYEQYF. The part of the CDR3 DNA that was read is TGTGCCAGCGGCACTGGGGGGCCCAGCTCCTAT.